A single sample is the source of the 8 T cell receptor beta chains below, sequenced in a study of T-cell memory formation after mild COVID-19. MiXCR was run by TCRdb on the 5' RACE reads, yielding one entry per CDR3 protein. The sample comprises over 350,000 distinct CDR3 sequences, around a sixth of which are singletons, and 20% to 25% rests with the top ten. Material for sequencing was PBMCs or a T cell subset sorted from them (not recorded which). All receptors come from a man aged 18 to 35 who had mild COVID-19 (a few samples of this study predate the infection). Cell type and time point are not known.

The CDR3 spells CASSLVQDSQETQYF. CDR3 bases: TGTGCCAGCAGTTTAGTTCAGGACTCGCAAGAGACCCAGTACTTC. The J gene is TRBJ2-5, the V gene TRBV12-3 or TRBV12-4; perhaps TRBD2 as D (5 bases). With 1 base removed from V and 2 bases from J, the gap between germline ends came to 11 bases. The CDR3 consists of 15 residues.

A few counts support this clonotype. This rearrangement joins TRBV18 to TRBJ2-7, with D perhaps assigned TRBD1 or TRBD2 (6 bases each). The CDR3 is 13 amino acids. Per the germline V gene, CDR1 is KGHSH and CDR2 is LQKENI. V lost 3 bases and J lost 7, with 13 bases in between. The CDR3 DNA follows: TGTGCCAGCTCACCCTTAGAAGGGGGGGAGCAGTACGTC. Its protein is CASSPLEGGEQYV.

This clonotype was observed many times. The chain couples TRBV18 to TRBJ2-1; 10 bases line up with TRBD1. Germline loops: CDR1 KGHSH, CDR2 LQKENI. V lost 3 bases, J lost 6 bases, and 5 bases stayed unmatched. The CDR3 is 15 amino acids. CDR3 bases: TGTGCCAGCTCACCCGGGGGACAGGGGTTCAATGAGCAGTTCTTC. Translation: CASSPGGQGFNEQFF.

This CDR3 is CASSLGTAANTGELFF. CDR3 in DNA: TGTGCCAGCAGCTTGGGGACAGCCGCGAACACCGGGGAGCTGTTTTTT. The V gene is TRBV5-5, the J gene TRBJ2-2, with D perhaps TRBD1 (6 bases). The CDR3 has 16 residues. Per germline, CDR1 SGHKS and CDR2 YYEKEE (reference sequence). Trimming removed 0 bases at V and 0 bases at J, with 9 bases between.

This clonotype has more than one count but fewer than ten. CDR3 DNA: TGTGCCAGCACCTGGACAGCCTCCGAGCAGTACTTC. This gives the protein CASTWTASEQYF. The chain employs TRBV7-8 and TRBJ2-7; maybe TRBD1 (6 bases). From germline, CDR1 is SGHVS and CDR2 FQNEAQ. Trimming stripped 7 bases from V and 6 bases from J, with 13 bases between. The CDR3 has 12 residues.

This chain connects TRBV7-9 to TRBJ1-2; 7 nucleotides line up with TRBD1. From germline, CDR1 is SEHNR and CDR2 FQNEAQ (reference sequence). The CDR3 is made up of 14 amino acids. Trimming removed 4 bases from V and 7 bases from J; junction bases left unmatched: 9. The CDR3 region is CASSSPGQIGGYTF. The CDR3 coding sequence is TGTGCCAGCAGCTCCCCGGGACAGATCGGTGGCTACACCTTC.

This clonotype has just a few counts. This sequence joins TRBV29-1 and TRBJ2-5; D is unclear. Trimming cost V 1 base and J 3 bases, with 9 bases left between them. Germline CDR1 and CDR2: SQVTM and ANQGSEA. The CDR3 is 13 residues long. This CDR3 reads CSVEGYPEETQYF. CDR3 DNA sequence: TGCAGCGTTGAAGGGTATCCAGAAGAGACCCAGTACTTC.

This chain joins TRBV5-1 and TRBJ2-5; possibly TRBD1 or TRBD2 for D (6 bases each). The CDR3 runs 15 residues. V lost 2 bases and J 1 base, leaving 12 bases between the germline ends. Germline lookup yields CDR1 SGHRS and CDR2 YFSETQ. CDR3: CASSLPGGTQETQYF. CDR3 sequence (DNA): TGCGCCAGCAGCTTACCCGGGGGCACCCAAGAGACCCAGTACTTC. Full variable domain (outside the CDR3, taken from reference TRBV5-1 and TRBJ2-5): KAGVTQTPRYLIKTRGQQVTLSCSPISGHRSVSWYQQTPGQGLQFLFEYFSETQRNKGNFPGRFSGRQFSNSRSEMNVSTLELGDSALYLCASSLPGGTQETQYFGPGTRLLVL.